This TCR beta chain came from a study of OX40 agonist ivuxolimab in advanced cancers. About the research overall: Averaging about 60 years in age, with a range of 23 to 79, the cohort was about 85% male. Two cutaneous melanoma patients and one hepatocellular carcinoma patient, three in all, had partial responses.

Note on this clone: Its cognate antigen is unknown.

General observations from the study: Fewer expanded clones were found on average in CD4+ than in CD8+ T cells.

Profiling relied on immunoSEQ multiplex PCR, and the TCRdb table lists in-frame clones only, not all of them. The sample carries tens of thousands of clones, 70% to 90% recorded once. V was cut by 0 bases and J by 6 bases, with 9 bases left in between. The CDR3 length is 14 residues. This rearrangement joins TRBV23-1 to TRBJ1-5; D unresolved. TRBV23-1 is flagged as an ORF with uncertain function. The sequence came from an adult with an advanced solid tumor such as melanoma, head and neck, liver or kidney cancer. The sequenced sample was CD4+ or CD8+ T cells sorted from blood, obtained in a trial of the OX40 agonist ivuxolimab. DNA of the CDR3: TGCGCCAGCAGTCAATCGTCCAGTAGTCAGCCCCAGCATTTT. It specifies CASSQSSSSQPQHF.